Shown below are 22 T cell receptor beta chains from a single sample sequenced in a study of identical twins. One entry per CDR3 protein, called by TCRdb with MiXCR from the 5' RACE reads. The sample carries about 890,000 distinct CDR3 sequences, 9% to 15% recorded once. The sample was also reused in another study, on yellow fever vaccine responses in identical twins.

Sequenced input: PBMCs. These receptors originate from a woman aged 18-29 years in good health.

This clonotype was detected a few times. The J gene is TRBJ2-1, the V gene TRBV7-9; 8 nucleotides line up with TRBD1. The germline gives CDR1 SEHNR, CDR2 FQNEAQ (reference sequence). This CDR3 region has 14 residues. The trim removed 3 bases at V and 9 bases at J, leaving 7 bases unmatched. The CDR3 sequence: CASSFGRGQREQFF. The CDR3 nucleotides read TGTGCCAGCAGCTTTGGCAGGGGGCAACGTGAGCAGTTCTTC.

J is TRBJ2-7 and V is TRBV2; D possibly corresponds to TRBD1 (5 bases). The V end lost 8 bases, the J end lost 7 bases, and 9 bases lay between the germline ends. The CDR3 is 10 residues long. Looked up from germline, CDR1 is SNHLY and CDR2 is FYNNEI. CDR3 in amino acids: CASSKGEQYF. The CDR3 bases are TGTGCCAGCTCTAAGGGGGAGCAGTACTTC.

This clonotype showed up just a few times. The V call is TRBV28, the J call TRBJ2-1; 8 bases are shared with TRBD1. The CDR3 consists of 12 residues. V shed 6 bases, J shed 6 bases, and the junction held 1 base outside the gene matches. The germline gives CDR1 MDHEN, CDR2 SYDVKM. CDR3 sequence: CASSGTGNEQFF. For the CDR3, the DNA is TGTGCCAGCAGCGGGACAGGCAATGAGCAGTTCTTC. The full variable domain, rest sourced from reference TRBV28 and TRBJ2-1, is DVKVTQSSRYLVKRTGEKVFLECVQDMDHENMFWYRQDPGLGLRLIYFSYDVKMKEKGDIPEGYSVSREKKERFSLILESASTNQTSMYLCASSGTGNEQFFGPGTRLTVL.

This clonotype was seen more than once but under ten times. The CDR3 loop reads CASSYLSGTYEQYF. Written as DNA, the CDR3 is TGTGCCAGCAGCTACCTTAGCGGAACTTACGAGCAGTACTTC. This sequence joins TRBV6-2 or TRBV6-3 and TRBJ2-7, with D maybe TRBD2 (6 bases). Germline V gene lookup returns CDR1 MNHEY and CDR2 SVGEGT. The CDR3 length is 14 residues. V was clipped by 6 bases and J by 4 bases, with 16 bases between them.

This clonotype was observed many times. The V gene is TRBV29-1, the J gene TRBJ1-1; maybe TRBD1 (5 bases). CDR1 is SQVTM and CDR2 is ANQGSEA in the germline V gene. CDR3 length: 14 residues. V was clipped by 0 bases and J by 5 bases, with 13 bases between them. The DNA of the CDR3 is TGCAGCGTTGAAGATCCGGGGGGGAAAACTGAAGCTTTCTTT. Protein: CSVEDPGGKTEAFF. The complete variable domain, with remaining parts taken from reference TRBV29-1 and TRBJ1-1, reads SAVISQKPSRDICQRGTSLTIQCQVDSQVTMMFWYRQQPGQSLTLIATANQGSEATYESGFVIDKFPISRPNLTFSTLTVSNMSPEDSSIYLCSVEDPGGKTEAFFGQGTRLTVV.

V is TRBV20-1 and J is TRBJ1-2, with 7 bases identical to TRBD1. After removal of 5 bases from V and 7 bases from J, the junction contained 16 bases not matched to a gene. CDR1 is DFQATT, CDR2 SNEGSKA, per germline (reference sequence). CDR3 size: 15 residues. The CDR3 coding sequence is TGCAGTGCTCCAGTACGGACAGGAGAGATGGGTGGCTACACCTTC. Translated: CSAPVRTGEMGGYTF.

The chain carries TRBV6-5 and TRBJ1-3, with TRBD1 matching over 11 bases. CDR3 length equals 15 residues. Germline CDR1 is MNHEY and CDR2 is SVGAGI. V was pared by 3 bases and J by 5 bases, with 3 bases of the junction left unmatched. The CDR3 DNA reads as TGTGCCAGCAGTTATGGACAGGGGGCTAGAAACACCATATATTTT. It is translated as CASSYGQGARNTIYF.

The chain links TRBV2 to TRBJ2-1; D may be TRBD2 (5 bases). CDR1 is SNHLY and CDR2 is FYNNEI in the germline V gene. The CDR3 spans 12 residues. Trimming stripped 10 bases from V and 4 bases from J, with 11 bases between. In DNA form, the CDR3 reads TGTGCCACGGGGTACGGGTACAATGAGCAGTTCTTC. It encodes CATGYGYNEQFF.

The sample holds a few counts of this clonotype. V and J are TRBV20-1 and TRBJ2-1, with 9 bases matching TRBD1. CDR1 DFQATT and CDR2 SNEGSKA come from the germline V gene (reference sequence). V lost 3 bases to trimming and J lost 2 bases; unmatched junction nucleotides: 5. The CDR3 spans 15 residues. For the CDR3, the DNA is TGCAGTGCTAGGGGCGGACAGGGGCCCTACAATGAGCAGTTCTTC. This sequence encodes CSARGGQGPYNEQFF.

This clonotype was recorded a few times. The chain uses TRBV20-1 and TRBJ2-3; TRBD2 agrees at 14 bases. CDR1 and CDR2 from the germline V gene are DFQATT and SNEGSKA (reference sequence). The V segment lost 4 bases and the J segment 2 bases; nucleotides outside the gene matches: 5. This CDR3 comprises 16 residues. CDR3 DNA: TGCAGTGCTAAGGGACTAGCGGGAGTAAACACAGATACGCAGTATTTT. This codes for CSAKGLAGVNTDTQYF.

In this sample, this clonotype turned up many times. The gene calls are TRBV12-3 or TRBV12-4 and TRBJ2-3; D unresolved. The CDR3 sequence is 13 residues long. Between the trimmed V and J ends, which lost 6 bases and 0 bases, there was a span of 7 bases. The DNA of the CDR3 is TGTGCCAGCAGCCGATCTAGCACAGATACGCAGTATTTT. The encoded protein is CASSRSSTDTQYF.

V and J are TRBV5-1 and TRBJ2-5; D possibly corresponds to TRBD2 (5 bases). From germline, CDR1 is SGHRS and CDR2 YFSETQ. The CDR3 runs 17 residues. Between the trimmed V and J ends, which lost 4 bases and 2 bases, there was a span of 21 bases. CDR3 DNA sequence: TGCGCCAGCAGCGTAGGGAGTGTGGCCCTAGGACAAGAGACCCAGTACTTC. It translates to CASSVGSVALGQETQYF.

A few counts support this clonotype. CDR3 coding DNA: TGTGCCAGCAGGTTCCTTAAAGCCAGCGGGAGGGCCCGGCGTACGCAGTATTTT. It is translated as CASRFLKASGRARRTQYF. This chain connects TRBV11-2 to TRBJ2-3; 10 bases line up with TRBD2. Germline trimming cut 6 bases from V and 8 bases from J; bases unmatched to any gene: 20. The germline CDR1 and CDR2 sequences are SGHAT and FQNNGV. This CDR3 has 18 amino acids.

The genes are TRBV2 and TRBJ2-2, with 7 bases aligning to TRBD2. Germline CDR1 is SNHLY and CDR2 is FYNNEI. The CDR3 length is 14 residues. J lost 2 bases, V lost 7 bases, and 4 bases had no gene match. The CDR3 DNA follows: TGTGCCAGCAAACTAGCGTTAAACACCGGGGAGCTGTTTTTT. This gives the protein CASKLALNTGELFF.

This clonotype occurred a few times. V and J are TRBV10-3 and TRBJ1-1, with D unclear. Germline values: CDR1 ENHRY, CDR2 SYGVKD. The CDR3 covers 12 residues. The germline V and J ends were trimmed by 2 bases and 5 bases, with 6 bases remaining between them. CDR3 nucleotides: TGTGCCATCAGTGAGGCGAAGACTGAAGCTTTCTTT. Protein sequence: CAISEAKTEAFF.

This clonotype was counted a few times. This rearrangement joins TRBV13 to TRBJ2-4, with 8 bases identical to TRBD2. Germline loops: CDR1 PRHDT, CDR2 FYEKMQ (reference sequence). The V and J ends lost 1 base and 3 bases, in that order; junction bases with no gene match: 17. CDR3 length: 20 amino acids. The CDR3 spells CASSLEFNVRGGRGKNIQYF. The DNA for the CDR3 is TGTGCCAGCAGCTTAGAATTTAACGTCCGGGGGGGCCGTGGCAAAAACATTCAGTACTTC.

This clonotype was observed a few times. This chain links TRBV20-1 with TRBJ2-1; TRBD2 matches at 10 bases. Looked up from germline, CDR1 is DFQATT and CDR2 is SNEGSKA (reference sequence). V shed 3 bases and J 12 bases; nucleotides not matched to a gene: 11. This CDR3 has 14 residues. The CDR3 loop is CSASTLAGERGQFF. The DNA of the CDR3 is TGCAGTGCTAGTACGCTAGCGGGGGAAAGGGGGCAGTTCTTC.

The V gene is TRBV3-1, the J gene TRBJ1-5; D remains ambiguous. V lost 0 bases and J 7 bases, leaving 10 bases between the germline ends. Germline lookup yields CDR1 LGHDT and CDR2 YNNKEL (reference sequence). The CDR3 is 14 residues long. The CDR3 is CASSQDLVLQPQHF. The CDR3 nucleotides read TGTGCCAGCAGCCAAGATTTGGTTTTGCAGCCCCAGCATTTT.

CDR3 DNA: TGTGCCAGCAGTTTGAACCCACAGGCCTCCGTCCAAGAGACCCAGTACTTC. It specifies CASSLNPQASVQETQYF. The chain is built from TRBV28 and TRBJ2-5; possibly TRBD1 for D (5 bases). Trimming took 3 bases from V and 1 from J, leaving 18 bases between them. Looked up from germline, CDR1 is MDHEN and CDR2 is SYDVKM. This CDR3 spans 17 amino acids.

Ten or more counts support this clonotype. This chain uses TRBV6-5 with TRBJ1-1; 7 nucleotides match TRBD1. V was clipped by 5 bases and J by 1 base; unmatched bases: 1. From germline, CDR1 is MNHEY and CDR2 SVGAGI. The CDR3 covers 13 residues. The CDR3 protein is CASSNRGNTEAFF. Here the CDR3 DNA reads TGTGCCAGCAGTAACAGGGGGAACACTGAAGCTTTCTTT.

This chain connects TRBV7-9 to TRBJ2-7, with D perhaps TRBD1 (6 bases). CDR3 length: 13 amino acids. Between the trimmed V and J ends, which lost 7 bases and 0 bases, there was a span of 10 bases. The germline V gene has CDR1 SEHNR and CDR2 FQNEAQ (reference sequence). The DNA of the CDR3 is TGTGCCAGCACCTCACAGGGCTCCTACGAGCAGTACGTC. This encodes CASTSQGSYEQYV.

The CDR3 is CASSNPPDNEQFF. The CDR3 nucleotides read TGTGCCAGCAGCAACCCCCCCGACAATGAGCAGTTCTTC. V is TRBV12-3 or TRBV12-4 and J is TRBJ2-1; D ambiguous. V lost 6 bases to trimming and J lost 5 bases, with 11 bases between them. CDR3 size: 13 residues.